This TCR beta chain appears in the sequencing data of a study of post-analysis software for immune sequencing data. Study-wide background: The study covered relapsing-remitting, secondary progressive and progressive-relapsing courses of multiple sclerosis. General observations from the study: Controls showed significantly higher normalized Chao1 diversity than did multiple sclerosis patients. Included in a set of roughly five TRBV segments more frequent in patients than controls were TRBV5-6, TRBV5-1 and TRBV20-1. Samples from one preparation batch, clustered by F measure, grouped strongly together.

A few counts support this clonotype. The antigen remains undetermined. Tagging with unique molecular identifiers was a feature of the TCR beta cDNA libraries. Researchers reported a few hundred thousand cDNA molecules coming from around 1 to 10 million T cells. From the PCR reads, TCRdb called clonotypes with MiXCR, one entry per CDR3 protein. The repertoire holds 500,000 to 600,000 distinct CDR3 sequences, with 44% as singletons. The germline V and J ends were trimmed by 3 bases and 1 base, with 3 bases remaining between them. Germline CDR1 reads ENHRY; CDR2 reads SYGVKD. This CDR3 contains 12 residues.

This chain joins TRBV10-3 and TRBJ1-1; no clear D gene. The source is a girl between 10 and 17 years old with multiple sclerosis. Material for sequencing was blood. This CDR3 reads CAISERNTEAFF. The CDR3 DNA is TGTGCCATCAGTGAAAGGAACACTGAAGCTTTCTTT.